This is a list of T cell receptor beta chains from one sample in a study of blood T cell repertoires in COVID-19. Data came from immunoSEQ multiplex PCR; TCRdb stores just in-frame clones and leaves some out. This table holds hundreds of thousands of clones, more than 80% found once. Sequencing was done on a sample of peripheral blood. The receptors derive from a woman in her 30s with COVID-19, enrolled during active disease. The CDR3 runs from the conserved cysteine through the conserved F or W. D genes are given only for firm matches. Size values are once, few and many counts, or a class for expanded clones, and some rows have none.

cdr3_nt,cdr3_aa,d_call,clone_size,j_call,v_call
TGTGCCAGCAGCTTGGCACCCGGGGGGGCCCAAAACATTCAGTACTTC,CASSLAPGGAQNIQYF,TRBD2,-,TRBJ2-4,TRBV5-5
TGTGCCAGCAGCTCGGCCGGGACTACCGGGGAGCTGTTTTTT,CASSSAGTTGELFF,-,few,TRBJ2-2,TRBV7-3
TGTGCCAGCAGCCCGGGTATAGCCAAAAACATTCAGTACTTC,CASSPGIAKNIQYF,-,-,TRBJ2-4,TRBV14
TGTGCCAGCAGTGGGACAGAGATCAATCAGCCCCAGCATTTT,CASSGTEINQPQHF,-,-,TRBJ1-5,TRBV25-1
TGTGCCAGCAGCCCCAGGGGGGAGTACGAGCAGTACTTC,CASSPRGEYEQYF,-,-,TRBJ2-7,TRBV3-1/TRBV3-2
TGCAGCGTGCTAACAGGGGATAATGGCTACACCTTC,CSVLTGDNGYTF,TRBD1,-,TRBJ1-2,TRBV29-1
TGTGCCAGCAGCGTAGATCTAGCGGGTTTCTTGAACACCGGGGAGCTGTTTTTT,CASSVDLAGFLNTGELFF,TRBD2,once,TRBJ2-2,TRBV9
TGTGCCAGCAGCTTAGTGGGGGGATCCTACAATGAGCAGTTCTTC,CASSLVGGSYNEQFF,-,few,TRBJ2-1,TRBV11-1
TGTGCCAGTAGACTGAGAGAGGGAGGCACTGAAGCTTTCTTT,CASRLREGGTEAFF,-,-,TRBJ1-1,TRBV19
TGTGCCAGCAGCTTAGGGAGAGGAGTTAACCTTGCCGAGCAGTACTTC,CASSLGRGVNLAEQYF,-,-,TRBJ2-7,TRBV7-9
TGTGCCAGCAGTTACTCGGCGGGGGAGAGCTCCTACGAGCAGTACTTC,CASSYSAGESSYEQYF,TRBD2,-,TRBJ2-7,TRBV6-5
TGTGCCAGCAGCTCGGGGGGACTCCTGGGTGGCTACACCTTC,CASSSGGLLGGYTF,-,-,TRBJ1-2,TRBV5-4
TGTGCCAGCAGTCCGAGCAGGACAGGGGGAGCGGGCAATCAGCCCCAGCATTTT,CASSPSRTGGAGNQPQHF,TRBD1,-,TRBJ1-5,TRBV27
TGTGCCTGGAGTGTAGTGAGCGGGGGGACCTCCTACGAGCAGTACTTC,CAWSVVSGGTSYEQYF,TRBD2,-,TRBJ2-7,TRBV30
TGTGCCAGCAGCTTAACTAGCACCTTCCCCTTGCAGTACTTC,CASSLTSTFPLQYF,-,-,TRBJ2-7,TRBV7-2
TGTGCCAGCACTCCAGAGCACCTAACAGGGGGCCTCAATCAGCCCCAGCATTTT,CASTPEHLTGGLNQPQHF,TRBD1,-,TRBJ1-5,TRBV28
TGTGCCACCAGTGACCCCGACAGGGGCCGACACAATGAGCAGTTCTTC,CATSDPDRGRHNEQFF,TRBD1,-,TRBJ2-1,TRBV24-1
TGTGCCAGCAGTTTGGCTCCCCATTACAATGAGCAGTTCTTC,CASSLAPHYNEQFF,-,-,TRBJ2-1,TRBV28
TGTGCCAGCAGTTCCGACGGAGAGGGTATCGAGCAGTACTTC,CASSSDGEGIEQYF,-,-,TRBJ2-7,TRBV27
TGCGCCAGCAGCCAAACGGACAGCCGAGCGAGCTATGGCTACACCTTC,CASSQTDSRASYGYTF,-,-,TRBJ1-2,TRBV4-1
TGTGCCTGGAGCCTTACTCTGGATACGCAGTATTTT,CAWSLTLDTQYF,-,few,TRBJ2-3,TRBV30
TGCGCCAGCAGCCTCGGACCGGGACAGGGGACGGGGGAGCTGTTTTTT,CASSLGPGQGTGELFF,TRBD1,-,TRBJ2-2,TRBV4-3
TGTGCCAGCAGCCAAGATGCGGGGGGGACGAACACCGGGGAGCTGTTTTTT,CASSQDAGGTNTGELFF,TRBD2,-,TRBJ2-2,TRBV3-1/TRBV3-2
TGCGCCAGCAGCTTGGGGCAGGGAACCAATAACTATGGCTACACCTTC,CASSLGQGTNNYGYTF,-,-,TRBJ1-2,TRBV5-1
TGTGCCAGCAGCCGCGAAACACAGGGGACTAATGAAAAACTGTTTTTT,CASSRETQGTNEKLFF,TRBD1,-,TRBJ1-4,TRBV16
TGTGCCTGGAGTCTTACCCTCGGGGATAACTATGGCTACACCTTC,CAWSLTLGDNYGYTF,-,-,TRBJ1-2,TRBV30
TGCGCCAGCAGCTTGTCAGGGGGCGCCGCGAACACCGGGGAGCTGTTTTTT,CASSLSGGAANTGELFF,TRBD1,-,TRBJ2-2,TRBV5-1
TGTGCCAGCAGCCAAGCTAGCGGATCCTACAATGAGCAGTTCTTC,CASSQASGSYNEQFF,TRBD2,-,TRBJ2-1,TRBV3-1/TRBV3-2
TGTGCCAGCAGTTACTCGAGGGTGAGCACTGAAGCTTTCTTT,CASSYSRVSTEAFF,-,-,TRBJ1-1,TRBV6-2/TRBV6-3
TGTGCCAGCAGCTTGGACAACAGCTATGGCTACACCTTC,CASSLDNSYGYTF,-,-,TRBJ1-2,TRBV5-6
TGTGCCAGCAGGAGGGTGGGCCAATACGAGCAGTACTTC,CASRRVGQYEQYF,-,-,TRBJ2-7,TRBV11-2
TGTGCCAGCAGTGAAGTCGCTAGCGGGGACAATGAGCAGTTCTTC,CASSEVASGDNEQFF,TRBD2,-,TRBJ2-1,TRBV6-1
TGTGCCTGGAGTCCACCGGGACTGACTCATAATGAGCAGTTCTTC,CAWSPPGLTHNEQFF,-,-,TRBJ2-1,TRBV30
TGTGCCACCAGCAGGAGGACAGGGGTGAACACTGAAGCTTTCTTT,CATSRRTGVNTEAFF,TRBD1,-,TRBJ1-1,TRBV15
TGTGCTGCTGGACTGTCTAATGAAAAACTGTTTTTT,CAAGLSNEKLFF,-,-,TRBJ1-4,TRBV28
TGTGCCAGCAGCCAAGGGGCGACTAGCGTCCAAGAGACCCAGTACTTC,CASSQGATSVQETQYF,TRBD2,-,TRBJ2-5,TRBV3-1/TRBV3-2
TGCGCCAGCAGCCGTAGCCGACAGGGGAACACCGGGGAGCTGTTTTTT,CASSRSRQGNTGELFF,TRBD1,-,TRBJ2-2,TRBV5-1
TGTGCCACCAGTGACGCCTCGCGGGGCGAGCAGTACTTC,CATSDASRGEQYF,-,-,TRBJ2-7,TRBV24-1
TGTGCCGGTGACAGGCCTCCCTCTGGAAACACCATATATTTT,CAGDRPPSGNTIYF,-,-,TRBJ1-3,TRBV30
TGTGCCAGCAGCTCTTCGGGACAGCTCAATTCACCCCTCCACTTT,CASSSSGQLNSPLHF,TRBD1,-,TRBJ1-6,TRBV3-1/TRBV3-2
TGTGCCAGCACTTTCAGACAGGGTAAAGAGACCCAGTACTTC,CASTFRQGKETQYF,TRBD1,-,TRBJ2-5,TRBV11-2
TGTGCCAAAAACCCAGGGACAGGGGTTTCACCCCTCCACTTT,CAKNPGTGVSPLHF,TRBD1,-,TRBJ1-6,TRBV19
TGCGCCAGCAGCCAGTACGACAGGGGGCTCAGCTCCTATAATTCACCCCTCCACTTT,CASSQYDRGLSSYNSPLHF,TRBD1,-,TRBJ1-6,TRBV4-1
TGTGCCAGCAGCGAACCCCCCGGGACACCAAGCCCTGAAGCTTTCTTT,CASSEPPGTPSPEAFF,-,-,TRBJ1-1,TRBV9
TGCGCCAGCAGCCAAGGTTCGGGGGAAGGTAATGAAAAACTGTTTTTT,CASSQGSGEGNEKLFF,-,-,TRBJ1-4,TRBV4-3
TGTGCCAGCAGCCCGAGGCTACTAGCGGTCTACGAGCAGTACTTC,CASSPRLLAVYEQYF,TRBD2,-,TRBJ2-7,TRBV11-2
TGTGCCACCAGTGATCGCGGGGGGGTATACAATGAGCAGTTCTTC,CATSDRGGVYNEQFF,TRBD2,-,TRBJ2-1,TRBV24-1
TGCGCCAGCAGTGAGTTTGGCGGGATGGCCTACGAGCAGTACTTC,CASSEFGGMAYEQYF,-,-,TRBJ2-7,TRBV10-2
TGTGCCAGCAGCGCACCGGGACAGGGTAATGAAAAACTGTTTTTT,CASSAPGQGNEKLFF,TRBD1,-,TRBJ1-4,TRBV5-5
TGTGCCAGCAGTCAAGGGACCGGGTCAGGGGATGAAAAACTGTTTTTT,CASSQGTGSGDEKLFF,-,-,TRBJ1-4,TRBV28
TGTGCCAGCAGCCCGACAGAGAAAAACACCGGGGAGCTGTTTTTT,CASSPTEKNTGELFF,-,few,TRBJ2-2,TRBV7-9